This T cell receptor (beta chain) was captured by sequencing in a study of beta chain features in type 1 diabetes. Points from the study as a whole: A cDNA-based sequencing approach could over-represent cells with high TCR expression. Among patients with Type 1 diabetes, TCRB CDR3s were moderately but significantly shorter in every one of the four CD4+ subsets.

The isolated RNA, all of it, was reverse transcribed, so expressed TCRB transcripts were what got sequenced. Measured with immunoSEQ multiplex PCR; TCRdb has only the in-frame clones, and not every one. The top ten hold around 0.022% of the sample, which has about 740,000 clones, over 10% seen once. The V end was cut by 9 bases, the J end by 6 bases, with 14 bases between. The V gene's germline CDR1 is MNHNS and CDR2 SASEGT. The CDR3 extends over 12 amino acids. As for this clone: Antigen: not known.

The chain joins TRBV6-1 to TRBJ1-1, with D unresolved. The receptor was derived from a man younger than 35 with type 1 diabetes. Sequenced input: naive CD4+ T cells from blood. In nucleotides, the CDR3 is TGTGCCAGTTCAGACCGCAAAGCTGAAGCTTTCTTT. It is translated as CASSDRKAEAFF.